This T cell receptor (beta chain) appears in the sequencing data of a study of glioma-infiltrating T cells after dendritic cell vaccination. Only patients with spare fresh-frozen tumor and over two years of follow-up were included. Primers: 60 V beta forward and 13 J beta reverse. Generated by immunoSEQ multiplex PCR, the TCRdb table keeps only in-frame clones and is missing some. The table has under 130,000 clones, roughly four fifths seen once; the top ten hold 9.5% to 15%. With 0 bases removed from V and 2 bases from J, the gap between germline ends came to 8 bases. Germline CDR1 is LGHNA and CDR2 is YSLEER. The CDR3 consists of 14 residues.

This sequence joins TRBV4-3 and TRBJ2-7; D might be TRBD1 (5 bases). This TCR was sampled from a human donor with glioblastoma. The sample consisted of blood, taken before dendritic cell vaccination. The CDR3 sequence: CASSQDRETYEQYF. The CDR3 coding sequence is TGCGCCAGCAGCCAAGACAGGGAAACCTACGAGCAGTACTTC.